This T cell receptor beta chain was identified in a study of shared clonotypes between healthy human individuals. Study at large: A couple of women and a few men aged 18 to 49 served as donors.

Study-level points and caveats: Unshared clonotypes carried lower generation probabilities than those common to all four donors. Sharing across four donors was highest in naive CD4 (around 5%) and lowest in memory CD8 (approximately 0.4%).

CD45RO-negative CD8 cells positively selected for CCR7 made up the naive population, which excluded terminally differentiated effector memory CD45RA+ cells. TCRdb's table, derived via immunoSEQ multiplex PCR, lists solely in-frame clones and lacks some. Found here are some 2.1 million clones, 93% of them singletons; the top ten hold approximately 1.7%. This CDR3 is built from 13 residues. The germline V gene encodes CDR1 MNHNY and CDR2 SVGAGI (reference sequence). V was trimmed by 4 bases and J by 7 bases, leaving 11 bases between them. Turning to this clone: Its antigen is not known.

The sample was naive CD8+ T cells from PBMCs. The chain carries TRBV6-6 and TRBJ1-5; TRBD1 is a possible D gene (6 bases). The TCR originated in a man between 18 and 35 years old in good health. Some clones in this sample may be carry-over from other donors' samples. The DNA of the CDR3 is TGTGCCAGCAGTTGGGGGGCCGGGCAGCCCCAGCATTTT. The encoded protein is CASSWGAGQPQHF.